The source of this T cell receptor beta chain is a study of cytomegalovirus exposure and HLA in healthy donors. Assay: immunoSEQ multiplex PCR; the TCRdb copy retains only in-frame clones and omits some. In the table there are over 120,000 clones, roughly 87% of which are singletons. This CDR3 has 17 amino acids. CDR1 and CDR2 from the germline V gene are KGHSH and LQKENI. J gave up 1 base and V 1 base, and 8 bases lay outside the gene matches. The genes are TRBV18 and TRBJ2-5; 8 positions match TRBD1. Material: PBMCs. The TCR comes from a man between 18 and 29 years old in good health and CMV-seropositive. The chain's CDR3 is CASSPLRQGPTQETQYF. The CDR3 region has the DNA TGTGCCAGCTCACCACTCCGACAGGGGCCTACCCAAGAGACCCAGTACTTC. Full variable domain (remainder filled in from reference TRBV18 and TRBJ2-5): NAGVMQNPRHLVRRRGQEARLRCSPMKGHSHVYWYRQLPEEGLKFMVYLQKENIIDESGMPKERFSAEFPKEGPSILRIQQVVRGDSAAYFCASSPLRQGPTQETQYFGPGTRLLVL.